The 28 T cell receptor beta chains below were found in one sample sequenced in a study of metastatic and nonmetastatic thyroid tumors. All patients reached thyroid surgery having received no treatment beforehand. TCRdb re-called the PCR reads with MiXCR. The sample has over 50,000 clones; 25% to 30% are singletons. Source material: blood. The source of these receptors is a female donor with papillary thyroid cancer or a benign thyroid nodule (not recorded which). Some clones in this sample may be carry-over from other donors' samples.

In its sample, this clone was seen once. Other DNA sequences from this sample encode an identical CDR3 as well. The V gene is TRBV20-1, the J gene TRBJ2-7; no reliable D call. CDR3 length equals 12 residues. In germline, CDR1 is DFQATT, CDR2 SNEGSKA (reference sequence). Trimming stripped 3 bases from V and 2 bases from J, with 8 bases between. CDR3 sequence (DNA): TGCAGTGCTAGTGGCCGAGCCTACGAGCAGTACTTC. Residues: CSASGRAYEQYF.

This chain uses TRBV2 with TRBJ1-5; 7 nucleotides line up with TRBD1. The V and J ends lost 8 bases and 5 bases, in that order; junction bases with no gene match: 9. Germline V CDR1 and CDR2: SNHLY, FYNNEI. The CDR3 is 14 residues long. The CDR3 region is CASGPTGRDQPQHF. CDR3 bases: TGTGCCAGCGGACCGACAGGGAGGGATCAGCCCCAGCATTTT.

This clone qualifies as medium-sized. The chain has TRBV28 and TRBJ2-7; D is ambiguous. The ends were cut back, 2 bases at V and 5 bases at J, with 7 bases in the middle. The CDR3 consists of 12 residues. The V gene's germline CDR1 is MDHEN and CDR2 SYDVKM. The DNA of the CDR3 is TGTGCCAGCAGTTTACCTTGGGACGAGCAGTACTTC. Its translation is CASSLPWDEQYF.

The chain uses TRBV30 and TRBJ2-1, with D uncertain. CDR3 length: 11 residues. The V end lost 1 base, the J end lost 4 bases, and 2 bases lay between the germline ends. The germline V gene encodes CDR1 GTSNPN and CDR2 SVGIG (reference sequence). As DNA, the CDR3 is TGTGCCTGGAGTGATTACAATGAGCAGTTCTTC. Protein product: CAWSDYNEQFF.

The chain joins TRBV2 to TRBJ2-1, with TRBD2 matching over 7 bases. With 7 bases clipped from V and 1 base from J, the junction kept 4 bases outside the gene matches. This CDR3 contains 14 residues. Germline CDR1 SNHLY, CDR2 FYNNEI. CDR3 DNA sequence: TGTGCCAGCATGGGCGGGAGATCCTACAATGAGCAGTTCTTC. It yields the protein CASMGGRSYNEQFF. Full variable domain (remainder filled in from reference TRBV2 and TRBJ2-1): EPEVTQTPSHQVTQMGQEVILRCVPISNHLYFYWYRQILGQKVEFLVSFYNNEISEKSEIFDDQFSVERPDGSNFTLKIRSTKLEDSAMYFCASMGGRSYNEQFFGPGTRLTVL.

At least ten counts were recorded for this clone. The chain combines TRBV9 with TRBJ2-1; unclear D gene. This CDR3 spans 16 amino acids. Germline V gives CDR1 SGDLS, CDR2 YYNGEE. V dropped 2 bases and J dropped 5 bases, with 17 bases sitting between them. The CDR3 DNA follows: TGTGCCAGCAGCGTCGGATCCGGGTCTGTGGACAATGAGCAGTTCTTC. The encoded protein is CASSVGSGSVDNEQFF.

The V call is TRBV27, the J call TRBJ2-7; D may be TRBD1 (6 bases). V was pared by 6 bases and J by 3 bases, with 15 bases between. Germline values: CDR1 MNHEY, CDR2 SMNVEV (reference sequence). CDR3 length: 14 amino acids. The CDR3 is CASRVATGSYEQYF. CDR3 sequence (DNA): TGTGCCAGCAGAGTGGCTACAGGGAGCTACGAGCAGTACTTC.

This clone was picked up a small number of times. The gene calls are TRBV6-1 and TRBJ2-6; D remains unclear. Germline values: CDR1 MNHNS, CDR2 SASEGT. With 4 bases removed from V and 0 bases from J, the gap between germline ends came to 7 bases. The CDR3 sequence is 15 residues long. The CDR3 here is CASSGRYSGANVLTF. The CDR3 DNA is TGTGCCAGCAGTGGCCGCTACTCTGGGGCCAACGTCCTGACTTTC.

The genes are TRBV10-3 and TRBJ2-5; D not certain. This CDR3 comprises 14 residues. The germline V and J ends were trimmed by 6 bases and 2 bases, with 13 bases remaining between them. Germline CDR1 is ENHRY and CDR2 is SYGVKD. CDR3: CAISARADQETQYF. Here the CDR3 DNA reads TGTGCCATCAGCGCTCGGGCGGATCAAGAGACCCAGTACTTC.

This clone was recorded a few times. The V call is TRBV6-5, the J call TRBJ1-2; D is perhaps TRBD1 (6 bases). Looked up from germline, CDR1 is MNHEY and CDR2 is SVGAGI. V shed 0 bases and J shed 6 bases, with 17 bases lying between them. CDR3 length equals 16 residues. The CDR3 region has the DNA TGTGCCAGCAGTTACTCGTTGACAGGCGGTCCAAATGGCTACACCTTC. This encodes CASSYSLTGGPNGYTF.

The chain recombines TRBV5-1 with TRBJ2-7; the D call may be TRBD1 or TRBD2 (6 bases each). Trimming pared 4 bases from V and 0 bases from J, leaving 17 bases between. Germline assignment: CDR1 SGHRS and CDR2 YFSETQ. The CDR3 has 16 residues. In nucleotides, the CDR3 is TGCGCCAGCAGCAGGGGGGACGGACGGATCTCCTACGAGCAGTACTTC. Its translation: CASSRGDGRISYEQYF.

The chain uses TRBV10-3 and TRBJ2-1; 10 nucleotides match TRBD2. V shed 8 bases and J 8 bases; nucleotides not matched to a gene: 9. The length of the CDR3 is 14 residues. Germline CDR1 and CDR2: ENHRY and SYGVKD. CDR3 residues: CAIGSETSGDEQFF. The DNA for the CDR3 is TGTGCCATCGGTTCGGAAACTAGCGGGGATGAGCAGTTCTTC.

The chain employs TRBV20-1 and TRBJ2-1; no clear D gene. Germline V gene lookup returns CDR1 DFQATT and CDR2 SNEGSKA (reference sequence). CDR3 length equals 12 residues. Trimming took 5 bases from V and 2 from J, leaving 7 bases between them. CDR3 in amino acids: CSAGMPYNEQFF. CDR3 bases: TGCAGTGCTGGAATGCCCTACAATGAGCAGTTCTTC.

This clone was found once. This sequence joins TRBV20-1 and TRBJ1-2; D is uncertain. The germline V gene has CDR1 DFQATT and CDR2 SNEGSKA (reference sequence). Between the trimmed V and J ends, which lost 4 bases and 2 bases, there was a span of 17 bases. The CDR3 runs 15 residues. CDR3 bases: TGCAGTGCTACCCAAGTGAGCACGGAAAACTATGGCTACACCTTC. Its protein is CSATQVSTENYGYTF.

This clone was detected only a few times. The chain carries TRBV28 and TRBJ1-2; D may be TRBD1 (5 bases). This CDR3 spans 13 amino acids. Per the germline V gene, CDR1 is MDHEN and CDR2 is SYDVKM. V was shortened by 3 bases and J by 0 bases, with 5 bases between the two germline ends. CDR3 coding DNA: TGTGCCAGCAGTTTGGACACTAACTATGGCTACACCTTC. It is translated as CASSLDTNYGYTF.

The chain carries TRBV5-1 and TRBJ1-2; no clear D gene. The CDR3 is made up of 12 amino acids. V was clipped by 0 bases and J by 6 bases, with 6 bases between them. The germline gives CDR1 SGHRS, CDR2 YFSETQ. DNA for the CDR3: TGCGCCAGCAGCTTGGAAGCTGATGGCTACACCTTC. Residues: CASSLEADGYTF.

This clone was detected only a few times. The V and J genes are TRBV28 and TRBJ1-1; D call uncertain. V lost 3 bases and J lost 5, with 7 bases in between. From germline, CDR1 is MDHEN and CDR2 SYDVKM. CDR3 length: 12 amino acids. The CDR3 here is CASSFFRTEAFF. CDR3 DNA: TGTGCCAGCAGTTTTTTTCGGACTGAAGCTTTCTTT. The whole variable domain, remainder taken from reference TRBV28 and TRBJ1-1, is DVKVTQSSRYLVKRTGEKVFLECVQDMDHENMFWYRQDPGLGLRLIYFSYDVKMKEKGDIPEGYSVSREKKERFSLILESASTNQTSMYLCASSFFRTEAFFGQGTRLTVV.

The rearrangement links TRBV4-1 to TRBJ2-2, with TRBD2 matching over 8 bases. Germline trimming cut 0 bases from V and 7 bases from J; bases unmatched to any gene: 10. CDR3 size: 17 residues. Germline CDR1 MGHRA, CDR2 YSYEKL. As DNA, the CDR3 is TGCGCCAGCAGCCAAGAGGTCAGCGGGAGTGGCCGCGGGGAGCTGTTTTTT. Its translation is CASSQEVSGSGRGELFF.

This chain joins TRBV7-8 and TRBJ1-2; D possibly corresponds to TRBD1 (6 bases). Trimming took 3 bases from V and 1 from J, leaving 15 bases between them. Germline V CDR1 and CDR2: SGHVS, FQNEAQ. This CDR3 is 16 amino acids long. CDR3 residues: CASSFRWQGLNYGYTF. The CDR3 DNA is TGTGCCAGCAGCTTCAGGTGGCAGGGGCTTAACTATGGCTACACCTTC.

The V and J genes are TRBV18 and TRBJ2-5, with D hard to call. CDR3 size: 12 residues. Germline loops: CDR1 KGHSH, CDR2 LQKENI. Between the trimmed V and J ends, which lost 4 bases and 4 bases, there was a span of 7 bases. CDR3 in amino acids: CASSRGVETQYF. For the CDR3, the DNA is TGTGCCAGCTCACGGGGTGTAGAGACCCAGTACTTC. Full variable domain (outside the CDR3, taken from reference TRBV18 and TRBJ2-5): NAGVMQNPRHLVRRRGQEARLRCSPMKGHSHVYWYRQLPEEGLKFMVYLQKENIIDESGMPKERFSAEFPKEGPSILRIQQVVRGDSAAYFCASSRGVETQYFGPGTRLLVL.

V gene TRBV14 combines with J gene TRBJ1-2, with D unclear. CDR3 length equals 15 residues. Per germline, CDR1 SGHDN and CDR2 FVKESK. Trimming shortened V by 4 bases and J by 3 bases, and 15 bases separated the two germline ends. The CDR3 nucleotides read TGTGCCAGCAGCCGACGGACCGTAACGGACTATGGCTACACCTTC. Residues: CASSRRTVTDYGYTF. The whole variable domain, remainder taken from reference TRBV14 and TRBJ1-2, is EAGVTQFPSHSVIEKGQTVTLRCDPISGHDNLYWYRRVMGKEIKFLLHFVKESKQDESGMPNNRFLAERTGGTYSTLKVQPAELEDSGVYFCASSRRTVTDYGYTFGSGTRLTVV.

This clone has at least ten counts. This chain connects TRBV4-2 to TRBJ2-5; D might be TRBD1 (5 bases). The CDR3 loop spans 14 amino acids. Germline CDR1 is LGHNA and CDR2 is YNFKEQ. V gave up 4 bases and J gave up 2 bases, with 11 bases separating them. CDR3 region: CASSRGTGQETQYF. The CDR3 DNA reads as TGTGCCAGCAGCCGGGGAACAGGACAAGAGACCCAGTACTTC.

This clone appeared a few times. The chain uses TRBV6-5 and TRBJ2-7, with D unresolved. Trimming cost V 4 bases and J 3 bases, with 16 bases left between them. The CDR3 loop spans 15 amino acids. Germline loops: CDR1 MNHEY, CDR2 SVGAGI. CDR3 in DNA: TGTGCCAGCAGTTCCGGTGGGTCAGGAAACTACGAGCAGTACTTC. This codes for CASSSGGSGNYEQYF.

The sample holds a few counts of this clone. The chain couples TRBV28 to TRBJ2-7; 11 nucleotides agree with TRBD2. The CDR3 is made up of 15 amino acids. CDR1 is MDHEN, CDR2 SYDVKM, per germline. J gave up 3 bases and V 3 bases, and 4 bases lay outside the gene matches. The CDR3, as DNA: TGTGCCAGCAGTTTCCAGGGACTAGCGGACTACGAGCAGTACTTC. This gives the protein CASSFQGLADYEQYF.

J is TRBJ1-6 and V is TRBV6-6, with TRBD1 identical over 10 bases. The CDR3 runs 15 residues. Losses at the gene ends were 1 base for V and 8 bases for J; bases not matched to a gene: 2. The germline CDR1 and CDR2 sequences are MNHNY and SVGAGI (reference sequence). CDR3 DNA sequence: TGTGCCAGCAGTTACTTTGGGACAGGGGATTCACCCCTCCACTTT. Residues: CASSYFGTGDSPLHF.

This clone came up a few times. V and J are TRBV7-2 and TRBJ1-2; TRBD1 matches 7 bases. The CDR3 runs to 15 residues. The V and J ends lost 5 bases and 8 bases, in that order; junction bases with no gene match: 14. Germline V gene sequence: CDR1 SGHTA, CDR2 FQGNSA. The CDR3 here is CASSPGEGALYGYTF. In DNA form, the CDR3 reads TGTGCCAGCAGCCCCGGAGAGGGGGCCCTTTACGGCTACACCTTC.

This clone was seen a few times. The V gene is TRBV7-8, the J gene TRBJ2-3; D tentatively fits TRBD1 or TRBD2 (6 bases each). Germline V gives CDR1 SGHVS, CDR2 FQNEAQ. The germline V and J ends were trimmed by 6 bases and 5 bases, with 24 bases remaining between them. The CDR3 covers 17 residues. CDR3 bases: TGTGCCAGCAGACTAGGGGGAGCGGGTTACGGGGTAGATACGCAGTATTTT. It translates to CASRLGGAGYGVDTQYF. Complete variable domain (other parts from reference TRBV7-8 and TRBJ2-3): GAGVSQSPRYKVAKRGQDVALRCDPISGHVSLFWYQQALGQGPEFLTYFQNEAQLDKSGLPSDRFFAERPEGSVSTLKIQRTQQEDSAVYLCASRLGGAGYGVDTQYFGPGTRLTVL.

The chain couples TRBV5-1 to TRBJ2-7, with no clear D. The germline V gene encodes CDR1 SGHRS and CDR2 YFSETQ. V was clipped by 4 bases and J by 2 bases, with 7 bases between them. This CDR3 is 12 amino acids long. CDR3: CASSLSTYEQYF. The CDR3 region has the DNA TGCGCCAGCAGCCTAAGTACCTACGAGCAGTACTTC.